The 31 T cell receptor beta chains listed next were all sequenced from one sample in a study of blood T cell repertoires in COVID-19. Clones were sequenced by immunoSEQ multiplex PCR, and TCRdb holds only the in-frame ones, with some missing. Of fewer than 350,000 clones in the sample, approximately 91% were seen once. The sequenced sample was PBMCs or T cells enriched from blood (not recorded which). The origin of the receptors is a woman in her thirties or forties with acute COVID-19.

The chain joins TRBV6-5 to TRBJ2-1; a possible D gene is TRBD1 (7 bases). Germline V gene lookup returns CDR1 MNHEY and CDR2 SVGAGI. Trimming pared 6 bases from V and 10 bases from J, leaving 13 bases between. This CDR3 has 12 residues. The CDR3 coding sequence is TGTGCCAGCAGGGAGGGGGCCGGGGAGCAGTTCTTC. Translation gives CASREGAGEQFF.

The chain is built from TRBV12-3 or TRBV12-4 and TRBJ1-6, with D unresolved. The CDR3 runs to 11 residues. V lost 6 bases and J lost 5, with 2 bases in between. For the CDR3, the DNA is TGTGCCAGCAGCAATAATTCACCCCTCCACTTT. Translation: CASSNNSPLHF.

The rearrangement joins TRBV30 to TRBJ1-5; no firm D call. From germline, CDR1 is GTSNPN and CDR2 SVGIG (reference sequence). The ends were cut back, 2 bases at V and 5 bases at J, with 7 bases in the middle. CDR3 size: 12 residues. CDR3 in amino acids: CAWSLQYQPQHF. Here the CDR3 DNA reads TGTGCCTGGAGTTTACAGTATCAGCCCCAGCATTTT.

The CDR3: CASSVGGLQETQYF. CDR3 bases: TGTGCCAGCTCGGTGGGGGGACTACAAGAGACCCAGTACTTC. The gene calls are TRBV5-4 and TRBJ2-5; 7 nucleotides line up with TRBD2. The CDR3 runs 14 residues. With 7 bases clipped from V and 2 bases from J, the junction kept 8 bases outside the gene matches. Germline CDR1 SGHNT, CDR2 YYREEE (reference sequence).

The V and J genes are TRBV4-2 and TRBJ2-3, with 15 bases lining up with TRBD2. The CDR3 loop spans 18 amino acids. Trimming at V came to 4 bases and at J to 4 bases, leaving 9 bases not matched to a gene. Per the germline V gene, CDR1 is LGHNA and CDR2 is YNFKEQ. CDR3 sequence reads: CASSRIPGLAGGPDTQYF. CDR3 coding DNA: TGTGCCAGCAGCCGCATACCGGGACTAGCGGGGGGACCAGATACGCAGTATTTT.

This sequence joins TRBV13 and TRBJ2-2; the D is unclear. Trimming removed 0 bases at V and 7 bases at J, with 6 bases between. This CDR3 region has 13 residues. The germline gives CDR1 PRHDT, CDR2 FYEKMQ (reference sequence). The chain's CDR3 is CASSLGSVGELFF. The CDR3, as DNA: TGTGCCAGCAGCTTAGGGAGCGTCGGGGAGCTGTTTTTT. The full variable domain, rest sourced from reference TRBV13 and TRBJ2-2, is AAGVIQSPRHLIKEKRETATLKCYPIPRHDTVYWYQQGPGQDPQFLISFYEKMQSDKGSIPDRFSAQQFSDYHSELNMSSLELGDSALYFCASSLGSVGELFFGEGSRLTVL.

The chain is built from TRBV6-1 and TRBJ1-2; TRBD1 aligns across 10 bases. The V gene end was trimmed by 3 bases and the J gene end by 4 bases; junction bases not matched to a gene: 5. The CDR3 is 15 residues long. In germline, CDR1 is MNHNS, CDR2 SASEGT. DNA for the CDR3: TGTGCCAGCAGTGACCCCGGGACAGGGGTCTATGGCTACACCTTC. This translates into CASSDPGTGVYGYTF.

The rearrangement uses TRBV24-1 and TRBJ2-1; the D gene is possibly TRBD1 (5 bases). This CDR3 is built from 14 residues. Trimming stripped 7 bases from V and 14 bases from J, with 23 bases between. Looked up from germline, CDR1 is KGHDR and CDR2 is SFDVKD. DNA for the CDR3: TGTGCCACCAGCCCTTCTAGACAAAGTAGGGGTGAGTTCTTC. Translating it yields CATSPSRQSRGEFF.

The gene calls are TRBV1 and TRBJ1-5. TRBV1 is reported as a pseudogene. The CDR3 runs 15 residues. CDR3 bases: TGCACCAGCAGCCAAGACAGCGATAGCAATCAGCCCCAGCATTTT. Protein product: CTSSQDSDSNQPQHF.

This clone appeared once. The chain combines TRBV3-1 (or the pseudogene TRBV3-2) with TRBJ1-2; 7 bases are a match to TRBD1. V was pared by 1 base and J by 3 bases, with 5 bases of the junction left unmatched. The CDR3 extends over 15 amino acids. Germline V gene lookup returns CDR1 LGHDT and CDR2 YNNKEL (reference sequence). The CDR3 sequence: CASSQGQGSYYGYTF. The CDR3 DNA sequence: TGTGCCAGCAGCCAAGGACAGGGTTCATACTATGGCTACACCTTC.

The V gene is TRBV5-1, the J gene TRBJ1-2, with D perhaps TRBD1 (6 bases). Trimming shortened V by 1 base and J by 4 bases, and 11 bases separated the two germline ends. CDR3 length: 14 residues. Germline V gives CDR1 SGHRS, CDR2 YFSETQ. CDR3 sequence reads: CASSLWTEVYGYTF. The CDR3 nucleotides read TGCGCCAGCAGCTTGTGGACAGAGGTCTATGGCTACACCTTC.

V usage is TRBV7-2 and J usage is TRBJ2-6; 8 bases map to TRBD1. The CDR3 is 15 amino acids. In germline, CDR1 is SGHTA, CDR2 FQGNSA. The V segment lost 6 bases and the J segment 2 bases; nucleotides outside the gene matches: 3. This chain's CDR3 is CASSLQGAGANVLTF. The CDR3 DNA is TGTGCCAGCAGTCTACAGGGGGCTGGGGCCAACGTCCTGACTTTC.

The V call is TRBV28, the J call TRBJ2-7; 8 bases align to TRBD2. Trimming took 2 bases from V and 2 from J; bases not matched to a gene: 5. Germline lookup yields CDR1 MDHEN and CDR2 SYDVKM. The CDR3 contains 15 residues. CDR3 in amino acids: CASSLPGGAAYEQYF. CDR3 DNA sequence: TGTGCCAGCAGTTTACCCGGGGGGGCCGCCTACGAGCAGTACTTC.

The chain carries TRBV29-1 and TRBJ1-2; D is unresolved. CDR1 and CDR2 (germline): SQVTM, ANQGSEA. The CDR3 is made up of 12 amino acids. V lost 2 bases and J 4 bases, leaving 8 bases between the germline ends. The chain's CDR3 is CSVEINSYGYTF. The CDR3 DNA reads TGCAGCGTTGAAATCAACAGCTATGGCTACACCTTC.

V and J are TRBV27 and TRBJ2-7; 7 bases agree with TRBD1. The CDR3 covers 16 residues. The junction had 11 bases not matched to a gene; V was cut back by 6 bases and J by 0 bases. The germline CDR1 and CDR2 sequences are MNHEY and SMNVEV (reference sequence). The CDR3 bases are TGTGCCAGCAGACCCCTTCGACAGGGCCTCTCCTACGAGCAGTACTTC. The encoded protein is CASRPLRQGLSYEQYF.

CDR3 sequence reads: CASSHQTSGGKNEQFF. Written as DNA, the CDR3 is TGTGCCAGCAGCCACCAGACTAGCGGGGGAAAAAATGAGCAGTTCTTC. The chain joins TRBV3-1 (or the pseudogene TRBV3-2) to TRBJ2-1; 12 bases match TRBD2. With V trimmed by 3 bases and J by 7 bases, 7 bases remained unmatched. Germline CDR1 is LGHDT and CDR2 is YNNKEL (reference sequence). The CDR3 runs to 16 residues.

The gene calls are TRBV7-3 and TRBJ2-3, with 12 bases matching TRBD2. The CDR3 totals 16 residues. The J segment lost 5 bases and the V segment lost 6 bases, leaving 9 bases of the junction unmatched. The germline V gene encodes CDR1 SGHTA and CDR2 FQGTGA. For the CDR3, the DNA is TGTGCCAGCAGTAAGACTAGCGGGAGACGAGGAGATACGCAGTATTTT. It codes for CASSKTSGRRGDTQYF.

DNA for the CDR3: TGTGCCAGCAGCTTAGGGTCTAGGGGAAACACCATATATTTT. Its translation: CASSLGSRGNTIYF. The V and J genes are TRBV7-4 and TRBJ1-3; D not resolved. Germline V lookup: CDR1 SGHVT, CDR2 SQSDAQ. The germline V and J ends were trimmed by 1 base and 4 bases, with 8 bases remaining between them. This CDR3 spans 14 amino acids.

CDR3 coding DNA: TGTGCCAGCAGCGAAGACCCGGGACAGGGTAGCCGAGTGGGTGAAGCTTTCTTT. It translates to CASSEDPGQGSRVGEAFF. The V call is TRBV7-9, the J call TRBJ1-1; 9 bases line up with TRBD1. The ends lost 5 bases at V and 7 bases at J; junction bases unmatched: 20. The CDR3 runs 18 residues. Germline assignment: CDR1 SEHNR and CDR2 FQNEAQ (reference sequence).

The chain uses TRBV19 and TRBJ1-1; D is possibly TRBD1 (5 bases). CDR3 length equals 15 residues. Germline V gene lookup returns CDR1 LNHDA and CDR2 SQIVND (reference sequence). Trimming cost V 3 bases and J 6 bases, with 17 bases left between them. The DNA for the CDR3 is TGTGCCAGTAGTATCAAAAGGGCGGGGGGGTCTGAAGCTTTCTTT. This encodes CASSIKRAGGSEAFF.

The chain combines TRBV9 with TRBJ2-2, with 12 bases that match TRBD2. V lost 4 bases and J lost 4; bases outside the gene matches: 5. CDR1 and CDR2 (germline): SGDLS, YYNGEE. The CDR3 length is 16 residues. CDR3 loop: CASSPWGLAGTGELFF. CDR3 sequence (DNA): TGTGCCAGCAGCCCCTGGGGACTAGCGGGCACCGGGGAGCTGTTTTTT.

The genes are TRBV6-1 and TRBJ2-1, with D possibly being TRBD2 (5 bases). The germline V gene encodes CDR1 MNHNS and CDR2 SASEGT. Trimming left V 1 base short and J 4 bases short, with 5 bases between. CDR3 length: 13 residues. CDR3 in amino acids: CASSEGRYNEQFF. The DNA for the CDR3 is TGTGCCAGCAGTGAAGGGAGGTACAATGAGCAGTTCTTC.

This rearrangement joins TRBV6-1 to TRBJ2-1; 7 bases fit TRBD2. CDR1 and CDR2 from the germline V gene are MNHNS and SASEGT. Trimming cost V 0 bases and J 6 bases; bases outside gene matches: 8. CDR3 length: 16 amino acids. The CDR3 nucleotides are TGTGCCAGCAGTGAAGCGATGGGGGGGGTGGGCAATGAGCAGTTCTTC. It is translated as CASSEAMGGVGNEQFF.

The gene calls are TRBV11-2 and TRBJ2-7, with TRBD1 matching 10 bases. The CDR3 consists of 14 residues. CDR1 is SGHAT, CDR2 FQNNGV, per germline. J lost 5 bases, V lost 5 bases, and 6 bases had no gene match. CDR3 region: CASSRRDRGHEQYF. DNA of the CDR3: TGTGCCAGCAGCCGAAGGGACAGGGGCCACGAGCAGTACTTC.

The gene calls are TRBV30 and TRBJ1-1; tentative D call: TRBD1 (6 bases). The CDR3 is made up of 16 amino acids. CDR1 is GTSNPN and CDR2 is SVGIG in the germline V gene (reference sequence). V dropped 3 bases and J dropped 0 bases, with 17 bases sitting between them. In DNA, the CDR3 is TGTGCCTGGAGGGGTGTACGGACAGCCTTGAACACTGAAGCTTTCTTT. Protein: CAWRGVRTALNTEAFF.

This clone was detected only once. CDR3 residues: CASSHATSGETQYF. DNA of the CDR3: TGTGCCAGCAGCCATGCGACTAGCGGAGAGACCCAGTACTTC. The chain has TRBV3-1 (or the pseudogene TRBV3-2) and TRBJ2-5, with 9 bases aligning to TRBD2. CDR3 length equals 14 residues. CDR1 is LGHDT, CDR2 YNNKEL, per germline (reference sequence). J lost 4 bases, V lost 3 bases, and 3 bases had no gene match.

This clone appeared once. The V gene is TRBV5-6, the J gene TRBJ2-3, with 7 bases aligning to TRBD1. This CDR3 comprises 15 residues. The V gene end was trimmed by 1 base and the J gene end by 3 bases; junction bases not matched to a gene: 5. The V gene's germline CDR1 is SGHDT and CDR2 YYEEEE. The CDR3 protein is CASSLLKGATDTQYF. The CDR3 DNA follows: TGTGCCAGCAGCTTGTTAAAGGGGGCAACAGATACGCAGTATTTT.

CDR3 coding DNA: TGTGCCAGCAGCCACGGTTGGGGGACAGGCTACGAGCAGTACTTC. Its protein product is CASSHGWGTGYEQYF. This chain links TRBV5-5 with TRBJ2-7; 8 bases align to TRBD1. The ends lost 4 bases at V and 3 bases at J; junction bases unmatched: 9. The CDR3 has 15 residues. CDR1 SGHKS and CDR2 YYEKEE come from the germline V gene (reference sequence).

The chain combines TRBV27 with TRBJ2-2; 10 bases match TRBD2. This CDR3 is 16 amino acids long. V lost 7 bases, J lost 1 base, and 6 bases stayed unmatched. Germline V lookup: CDR1 MNHEY, CDR2 SMNVEV (reference sequence). The CDR3 reads CASKSRLAGNTGELFF. For the CDR3, the DNA is TGTGCCAGCAAATCACGACTAGCGGGGAACACCGGGGAGCTGTTTTTT.

The CDR3 sequence: CASSLAPYNEQFF. CDR3 coding DNA: TGCGCCAGCAGCTTGGCTCCCTACAATGAGCAGTTCTTC. The V and J genes are TRBV5-1 and TRBJ2-1, with D uncertain. This CDR3 has 13 amino acids. With 0 bases removed from V and 2 bases from J, the gap between germline ends came to 3 bases. The germline V gene has CDR1 SGHRS and CDR2 YFSETQ.

This chain connects TRBV14 to TRBJ2-5, with 7 bases fitting TRBD2. CDR1 and CDR2 (germline): SGHDN, FVKESK. V shed 1 base, J shed 5 bases, and the junction held 4 bases outside the gene matches. This CDR3 contains 14 residues. CDR3 coding DNA: TGTGCCAGCAGCCAAGGCCTAGCGGAGGAGACCCAGTACTTC. Residues: CASSQGLAEETQYF.